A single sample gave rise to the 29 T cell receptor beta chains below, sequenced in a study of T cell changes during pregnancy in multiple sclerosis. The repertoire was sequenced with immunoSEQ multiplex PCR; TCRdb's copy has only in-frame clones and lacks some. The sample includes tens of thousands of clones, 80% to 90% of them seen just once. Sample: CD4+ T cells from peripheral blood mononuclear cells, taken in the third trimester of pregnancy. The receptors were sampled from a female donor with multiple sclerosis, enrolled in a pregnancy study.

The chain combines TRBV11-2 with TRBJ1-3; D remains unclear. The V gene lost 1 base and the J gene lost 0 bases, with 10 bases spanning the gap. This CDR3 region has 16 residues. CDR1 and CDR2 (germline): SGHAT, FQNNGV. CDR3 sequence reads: CASSLVSKSSGNTIYF. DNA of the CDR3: TGTGCCAGCAGCTTAGTCTCCAAGAGCTCTGGAAACACCATATATTTT. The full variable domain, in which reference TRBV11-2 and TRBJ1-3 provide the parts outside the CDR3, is EAGVAQSPRYKIIEKRQSVAFWCNPISGHATLYWYQQILGQGPKLLIQFQNNGVVDDSQLPKDRFSAERLKGVDSTLKIQPAKLEDSAVYLCASSLVSKSSGNTIYFGEGSWLTVV.

The CDR3 region is CASSLSPLARLADTQYF. CDR3 in DNA: TGTGCCAGCAGTTTATCCCCACTAGCGCGGTTGGCAGATACGCAGTATTTT. The chain links TRBV27 to TRBJ2-3; the match to TRBD2 covers 7 bases. The length of the CDR3 is 17 residues. The ends lost 0 bases at V and 4 bases at J; junction bases unmatched: 10. Germline-derived CDR1 and CDR2 are MNHEY and SMNVEV (reference sequence).

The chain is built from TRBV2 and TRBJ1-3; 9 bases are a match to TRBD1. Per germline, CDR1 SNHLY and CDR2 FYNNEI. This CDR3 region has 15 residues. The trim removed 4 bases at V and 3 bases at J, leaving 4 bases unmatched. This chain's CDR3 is CASSVDRGNGNTIYF. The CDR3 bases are TGTGCCAGCAGTGTGGACAGGGGAAATGGAAACACCATATATTTT.

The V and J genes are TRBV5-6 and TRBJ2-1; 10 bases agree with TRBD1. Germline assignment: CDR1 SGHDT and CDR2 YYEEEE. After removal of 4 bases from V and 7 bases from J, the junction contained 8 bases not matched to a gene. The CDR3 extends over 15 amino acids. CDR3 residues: CASSRTGGSGNEQFF. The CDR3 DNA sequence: TGTGCCAGCAGCAGGACAGGGGGATCGGGGAATGAGCAGTTCTTC. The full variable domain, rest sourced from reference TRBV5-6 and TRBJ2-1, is DAGVTQSPTHLIKTRGQQVTLRCSPKSGHDTVSWYQQALGQGPQFIFQYYEEEERQRGNFPDRFSGHQFPNYSSELNVNALLLGDSALYLCASSRTGGSGNEQFFGPGTRLTVL.

The CDR3 DNA sequence: TGTGCCAGCAGTGGTCTCAGGACAGAGAACACTGAAGCTTTCTTT. Protein product: CASSGLRTENTEAFF. V gene TRBV2 combines with J gene TRBJ1-1; the D gene is possibly TRBD1 (6 bases). With 4 bases removed from V and 1 base from J, the gap between germline ends came to 13 bases. The CDR3 contains 15 residues. Germline loops: CDR1 SNHLY, CDR2 FYNNEI.

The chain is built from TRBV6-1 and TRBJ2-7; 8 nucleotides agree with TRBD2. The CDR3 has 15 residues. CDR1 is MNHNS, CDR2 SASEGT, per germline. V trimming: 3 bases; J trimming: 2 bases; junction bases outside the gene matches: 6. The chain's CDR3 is CASSDPSGWTYEQYF. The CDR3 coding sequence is TGTGCCAGCAGTGATCCTAGCGGGTGGACCTACGAGCAGTACTTC.

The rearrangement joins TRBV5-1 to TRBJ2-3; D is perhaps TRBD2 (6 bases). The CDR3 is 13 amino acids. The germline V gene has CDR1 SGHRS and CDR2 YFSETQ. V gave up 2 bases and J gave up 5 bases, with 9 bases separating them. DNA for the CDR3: TGCGCCAGCAGCTTCCCCGGGGGAGATACGCAGTATTTT. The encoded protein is CASSFPGGDTQYF.

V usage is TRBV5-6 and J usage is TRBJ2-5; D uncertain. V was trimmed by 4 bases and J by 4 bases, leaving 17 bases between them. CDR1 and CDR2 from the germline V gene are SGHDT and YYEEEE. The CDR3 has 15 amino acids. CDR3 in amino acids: CASSLMVDPLETQYF. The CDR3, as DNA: TGTGCCAGCAGCCTTATGGTAGATCCTCTAGAGACCCAGTACTTC. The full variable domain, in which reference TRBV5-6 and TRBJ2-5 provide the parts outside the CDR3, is DAGVTQSPTHLIKTRGQQVTLRCSPKSGHDTVSWYQQALGQGPQFIFQYYEEEERQRGNFPDRFSGHQFPNYSSELNVNALLLGDSALYLCASSLMVDPLETQYFGPGTRLLVL.

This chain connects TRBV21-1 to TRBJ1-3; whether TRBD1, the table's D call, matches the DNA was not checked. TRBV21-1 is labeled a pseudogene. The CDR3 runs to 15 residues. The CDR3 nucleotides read TGTGCCAGCCCTCAGGGGGGCAGGGCTGGAAACACCATATATTTT. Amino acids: CASPQGGRAGNTIYF.

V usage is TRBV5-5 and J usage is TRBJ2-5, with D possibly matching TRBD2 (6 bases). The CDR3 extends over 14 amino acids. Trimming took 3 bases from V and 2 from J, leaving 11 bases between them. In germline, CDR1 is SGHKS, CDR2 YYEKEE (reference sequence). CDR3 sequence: CASSSSGTQETQYF. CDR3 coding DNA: TGTGCCAGCAGCTCCTCCGGGACTCAAGAGACCCAGTACTTC.

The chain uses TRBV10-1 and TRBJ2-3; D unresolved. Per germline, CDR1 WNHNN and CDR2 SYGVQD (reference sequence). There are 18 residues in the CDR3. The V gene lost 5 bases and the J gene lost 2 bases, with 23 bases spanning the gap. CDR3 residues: CASSHQPINSTFTDTQYF. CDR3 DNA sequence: TGCGCCAGCAGTCATCAACCCATCAACAGTACGTTCACAGATACGCAGTATTTT.

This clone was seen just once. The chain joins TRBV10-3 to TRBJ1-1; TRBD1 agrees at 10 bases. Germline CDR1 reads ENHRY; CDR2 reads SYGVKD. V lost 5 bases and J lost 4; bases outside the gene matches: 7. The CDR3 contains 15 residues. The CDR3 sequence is CAISRTGGETTEAFF. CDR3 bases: TGTGCCATCAGTAGGACAGGGGGTGAGACCACTGAAGCTTTCTTT.

The CDR3 is CASSQGTVSGTLHF. CDR3 coding DNA: TGTGCCAGCAGCCAAGGGACAGTAAGTGGAACCCTCCACTTT. The chain uses TRBV27 and TRBJ1-6; 7 bases match TRBD1. J was trimmed by 14 bases and V by 6 bases; bases with no gene match: 13. This CDR3 has 14 residues. Germline V gene data show CDR1 as MNHEY and CDR2 as SMNVEV (reference sequence).

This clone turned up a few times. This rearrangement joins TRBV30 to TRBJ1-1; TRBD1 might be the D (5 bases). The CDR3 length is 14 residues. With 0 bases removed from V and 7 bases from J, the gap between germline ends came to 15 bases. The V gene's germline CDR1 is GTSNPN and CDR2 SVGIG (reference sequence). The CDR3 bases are TGTGCCTGGAGTGTAGGGGACGGGGGAGGTGAAGCTTTCTTT. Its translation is CAWSVGDGGGEAFF.

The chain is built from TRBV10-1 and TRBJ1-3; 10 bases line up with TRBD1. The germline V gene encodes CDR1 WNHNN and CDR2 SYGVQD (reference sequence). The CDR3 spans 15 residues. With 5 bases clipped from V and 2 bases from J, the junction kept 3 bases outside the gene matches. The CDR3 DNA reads TGCGCCAGCAGTACCGGGACAGGGGCTGGAAACACCATATATTTT. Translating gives CASSTGTGAGNTIYF.

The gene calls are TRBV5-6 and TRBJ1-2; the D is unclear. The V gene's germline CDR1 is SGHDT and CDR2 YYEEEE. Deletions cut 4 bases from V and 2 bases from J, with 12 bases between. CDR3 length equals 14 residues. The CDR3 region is CASSPPHLNYGYTF. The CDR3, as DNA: TGTGCCAGCAGCCCACCCCACCTAAACTATGGCTACACCTTC.

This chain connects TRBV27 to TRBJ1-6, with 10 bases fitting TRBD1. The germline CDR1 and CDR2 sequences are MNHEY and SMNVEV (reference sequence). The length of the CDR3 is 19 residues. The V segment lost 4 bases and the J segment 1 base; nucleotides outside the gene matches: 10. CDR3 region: CASSSPLRQGASYNSPLHF. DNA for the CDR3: TGTGCCAGCAGTTCACCCCTCCGACAGGGGGCTTCCTATAATTCACCCCTCCACTTT.

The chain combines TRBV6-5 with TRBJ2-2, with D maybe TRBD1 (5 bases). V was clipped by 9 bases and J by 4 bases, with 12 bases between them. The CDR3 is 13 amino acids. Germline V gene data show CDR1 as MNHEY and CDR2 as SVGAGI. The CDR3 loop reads CASTLQGTGELFF. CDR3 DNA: TGTGCCAGTACCCTTCAGGGCACCGGGGAGCTGTTTTTT.

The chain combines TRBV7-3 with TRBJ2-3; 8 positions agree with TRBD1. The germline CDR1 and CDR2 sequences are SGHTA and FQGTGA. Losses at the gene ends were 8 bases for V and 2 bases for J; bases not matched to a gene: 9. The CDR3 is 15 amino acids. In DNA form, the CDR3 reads TGTGCCAGCGGAACCGGACAGGGCTTCACAGATACGCAGTATTTT. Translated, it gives CASGTGQGFTDTQYF.

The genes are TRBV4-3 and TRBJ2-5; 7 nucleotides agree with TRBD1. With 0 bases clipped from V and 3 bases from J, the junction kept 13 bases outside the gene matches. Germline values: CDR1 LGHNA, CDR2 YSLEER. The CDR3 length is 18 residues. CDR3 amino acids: CASSQDPPTGFNEETQYF. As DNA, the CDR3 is TGCGCCAGCAGCCAAGATCCCCCGACAGGGTTTAATGAAGAGACCCAGTACTTC.

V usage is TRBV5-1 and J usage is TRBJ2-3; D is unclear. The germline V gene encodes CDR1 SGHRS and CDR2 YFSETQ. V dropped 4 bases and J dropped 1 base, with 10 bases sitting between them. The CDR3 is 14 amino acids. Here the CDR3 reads CASSLAAGTDTQYF. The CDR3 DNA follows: TGCGCCAGCAGCCTTGCCGCGGGCACAGATACGCAGTATTTT.

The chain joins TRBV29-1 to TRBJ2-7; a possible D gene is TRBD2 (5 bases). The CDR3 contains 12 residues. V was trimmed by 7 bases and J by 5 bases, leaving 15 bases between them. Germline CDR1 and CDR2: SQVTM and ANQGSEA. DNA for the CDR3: TGCAGCGCCGCACTGAGGGTCCACGAGCAGTACTTC. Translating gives CSAALRVHEQYF.

CDR3 sequence: CASSFPGKVTEAFF. Here the CDR3 DNA reads TGTGCCAGCAGTTTCCCAGGGAAGGTCACTGAAGCTTTCTTT. The chain recombines TRBV27 with TRBJ1-1; D possibly corresponds to TRBD1 (5 bases). The CDR3 loop spans 14 amino acids. Trimming pared 3 bases from V and 4 bases from J, leaving 12 bases between. CDR1 MNHEY and CDR2 SMNVEV come from the germline V gene (reference sequence).

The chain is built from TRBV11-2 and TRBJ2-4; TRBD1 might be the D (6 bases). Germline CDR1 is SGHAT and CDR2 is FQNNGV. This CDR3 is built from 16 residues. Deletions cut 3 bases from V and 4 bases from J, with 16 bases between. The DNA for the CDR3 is TGTGCCAGCAGCTTGTCAACCGGGACACGAAAAAACATTCAGTACTTC. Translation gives CASSLSTGTRKNIQYF.

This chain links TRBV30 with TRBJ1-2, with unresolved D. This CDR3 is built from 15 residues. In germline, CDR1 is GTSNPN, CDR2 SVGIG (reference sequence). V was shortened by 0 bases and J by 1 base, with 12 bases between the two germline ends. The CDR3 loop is CAWSVSSGFNYGYTF. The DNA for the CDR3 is TGTGCCTGGAGTGTTTCTAGTGGGTTTAACTATGGCTACACCTTC.

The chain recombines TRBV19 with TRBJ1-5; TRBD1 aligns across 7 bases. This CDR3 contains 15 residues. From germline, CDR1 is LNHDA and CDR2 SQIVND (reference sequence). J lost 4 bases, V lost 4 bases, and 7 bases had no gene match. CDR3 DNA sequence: TGTGCCAGTAGTACTGCGGGACAGCAGAATCAGCCCCAGCATTTT. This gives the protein CASSTAGQQNQPQHF.

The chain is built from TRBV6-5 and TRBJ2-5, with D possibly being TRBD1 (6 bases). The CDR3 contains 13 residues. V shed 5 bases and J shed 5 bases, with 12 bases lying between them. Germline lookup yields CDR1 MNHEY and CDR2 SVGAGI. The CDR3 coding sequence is TGTGCCAGCAGTAACAGGGTTCGGGAGACCCAGTACTTC. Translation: CASSNRVRETQYF.

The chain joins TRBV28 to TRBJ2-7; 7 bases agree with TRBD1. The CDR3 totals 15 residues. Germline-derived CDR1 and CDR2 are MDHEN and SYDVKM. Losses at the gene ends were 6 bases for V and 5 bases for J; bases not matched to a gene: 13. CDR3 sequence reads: CASSYYRQGSNEQYF. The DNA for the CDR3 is TGTGCCAGCAGCTACTACCGACAGGGAAGTAACGAGCAGTACTTC.

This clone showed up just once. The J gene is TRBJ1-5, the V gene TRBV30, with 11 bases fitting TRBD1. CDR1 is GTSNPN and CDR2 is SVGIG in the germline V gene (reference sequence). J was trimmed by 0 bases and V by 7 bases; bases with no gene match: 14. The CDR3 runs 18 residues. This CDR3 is CASTRRGQGANSNQPQHF. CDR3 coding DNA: TGTGCCTCAACACGTAGAGGACAGGGGGCGAATAGCAATCAGCCCCAGCATTTT.